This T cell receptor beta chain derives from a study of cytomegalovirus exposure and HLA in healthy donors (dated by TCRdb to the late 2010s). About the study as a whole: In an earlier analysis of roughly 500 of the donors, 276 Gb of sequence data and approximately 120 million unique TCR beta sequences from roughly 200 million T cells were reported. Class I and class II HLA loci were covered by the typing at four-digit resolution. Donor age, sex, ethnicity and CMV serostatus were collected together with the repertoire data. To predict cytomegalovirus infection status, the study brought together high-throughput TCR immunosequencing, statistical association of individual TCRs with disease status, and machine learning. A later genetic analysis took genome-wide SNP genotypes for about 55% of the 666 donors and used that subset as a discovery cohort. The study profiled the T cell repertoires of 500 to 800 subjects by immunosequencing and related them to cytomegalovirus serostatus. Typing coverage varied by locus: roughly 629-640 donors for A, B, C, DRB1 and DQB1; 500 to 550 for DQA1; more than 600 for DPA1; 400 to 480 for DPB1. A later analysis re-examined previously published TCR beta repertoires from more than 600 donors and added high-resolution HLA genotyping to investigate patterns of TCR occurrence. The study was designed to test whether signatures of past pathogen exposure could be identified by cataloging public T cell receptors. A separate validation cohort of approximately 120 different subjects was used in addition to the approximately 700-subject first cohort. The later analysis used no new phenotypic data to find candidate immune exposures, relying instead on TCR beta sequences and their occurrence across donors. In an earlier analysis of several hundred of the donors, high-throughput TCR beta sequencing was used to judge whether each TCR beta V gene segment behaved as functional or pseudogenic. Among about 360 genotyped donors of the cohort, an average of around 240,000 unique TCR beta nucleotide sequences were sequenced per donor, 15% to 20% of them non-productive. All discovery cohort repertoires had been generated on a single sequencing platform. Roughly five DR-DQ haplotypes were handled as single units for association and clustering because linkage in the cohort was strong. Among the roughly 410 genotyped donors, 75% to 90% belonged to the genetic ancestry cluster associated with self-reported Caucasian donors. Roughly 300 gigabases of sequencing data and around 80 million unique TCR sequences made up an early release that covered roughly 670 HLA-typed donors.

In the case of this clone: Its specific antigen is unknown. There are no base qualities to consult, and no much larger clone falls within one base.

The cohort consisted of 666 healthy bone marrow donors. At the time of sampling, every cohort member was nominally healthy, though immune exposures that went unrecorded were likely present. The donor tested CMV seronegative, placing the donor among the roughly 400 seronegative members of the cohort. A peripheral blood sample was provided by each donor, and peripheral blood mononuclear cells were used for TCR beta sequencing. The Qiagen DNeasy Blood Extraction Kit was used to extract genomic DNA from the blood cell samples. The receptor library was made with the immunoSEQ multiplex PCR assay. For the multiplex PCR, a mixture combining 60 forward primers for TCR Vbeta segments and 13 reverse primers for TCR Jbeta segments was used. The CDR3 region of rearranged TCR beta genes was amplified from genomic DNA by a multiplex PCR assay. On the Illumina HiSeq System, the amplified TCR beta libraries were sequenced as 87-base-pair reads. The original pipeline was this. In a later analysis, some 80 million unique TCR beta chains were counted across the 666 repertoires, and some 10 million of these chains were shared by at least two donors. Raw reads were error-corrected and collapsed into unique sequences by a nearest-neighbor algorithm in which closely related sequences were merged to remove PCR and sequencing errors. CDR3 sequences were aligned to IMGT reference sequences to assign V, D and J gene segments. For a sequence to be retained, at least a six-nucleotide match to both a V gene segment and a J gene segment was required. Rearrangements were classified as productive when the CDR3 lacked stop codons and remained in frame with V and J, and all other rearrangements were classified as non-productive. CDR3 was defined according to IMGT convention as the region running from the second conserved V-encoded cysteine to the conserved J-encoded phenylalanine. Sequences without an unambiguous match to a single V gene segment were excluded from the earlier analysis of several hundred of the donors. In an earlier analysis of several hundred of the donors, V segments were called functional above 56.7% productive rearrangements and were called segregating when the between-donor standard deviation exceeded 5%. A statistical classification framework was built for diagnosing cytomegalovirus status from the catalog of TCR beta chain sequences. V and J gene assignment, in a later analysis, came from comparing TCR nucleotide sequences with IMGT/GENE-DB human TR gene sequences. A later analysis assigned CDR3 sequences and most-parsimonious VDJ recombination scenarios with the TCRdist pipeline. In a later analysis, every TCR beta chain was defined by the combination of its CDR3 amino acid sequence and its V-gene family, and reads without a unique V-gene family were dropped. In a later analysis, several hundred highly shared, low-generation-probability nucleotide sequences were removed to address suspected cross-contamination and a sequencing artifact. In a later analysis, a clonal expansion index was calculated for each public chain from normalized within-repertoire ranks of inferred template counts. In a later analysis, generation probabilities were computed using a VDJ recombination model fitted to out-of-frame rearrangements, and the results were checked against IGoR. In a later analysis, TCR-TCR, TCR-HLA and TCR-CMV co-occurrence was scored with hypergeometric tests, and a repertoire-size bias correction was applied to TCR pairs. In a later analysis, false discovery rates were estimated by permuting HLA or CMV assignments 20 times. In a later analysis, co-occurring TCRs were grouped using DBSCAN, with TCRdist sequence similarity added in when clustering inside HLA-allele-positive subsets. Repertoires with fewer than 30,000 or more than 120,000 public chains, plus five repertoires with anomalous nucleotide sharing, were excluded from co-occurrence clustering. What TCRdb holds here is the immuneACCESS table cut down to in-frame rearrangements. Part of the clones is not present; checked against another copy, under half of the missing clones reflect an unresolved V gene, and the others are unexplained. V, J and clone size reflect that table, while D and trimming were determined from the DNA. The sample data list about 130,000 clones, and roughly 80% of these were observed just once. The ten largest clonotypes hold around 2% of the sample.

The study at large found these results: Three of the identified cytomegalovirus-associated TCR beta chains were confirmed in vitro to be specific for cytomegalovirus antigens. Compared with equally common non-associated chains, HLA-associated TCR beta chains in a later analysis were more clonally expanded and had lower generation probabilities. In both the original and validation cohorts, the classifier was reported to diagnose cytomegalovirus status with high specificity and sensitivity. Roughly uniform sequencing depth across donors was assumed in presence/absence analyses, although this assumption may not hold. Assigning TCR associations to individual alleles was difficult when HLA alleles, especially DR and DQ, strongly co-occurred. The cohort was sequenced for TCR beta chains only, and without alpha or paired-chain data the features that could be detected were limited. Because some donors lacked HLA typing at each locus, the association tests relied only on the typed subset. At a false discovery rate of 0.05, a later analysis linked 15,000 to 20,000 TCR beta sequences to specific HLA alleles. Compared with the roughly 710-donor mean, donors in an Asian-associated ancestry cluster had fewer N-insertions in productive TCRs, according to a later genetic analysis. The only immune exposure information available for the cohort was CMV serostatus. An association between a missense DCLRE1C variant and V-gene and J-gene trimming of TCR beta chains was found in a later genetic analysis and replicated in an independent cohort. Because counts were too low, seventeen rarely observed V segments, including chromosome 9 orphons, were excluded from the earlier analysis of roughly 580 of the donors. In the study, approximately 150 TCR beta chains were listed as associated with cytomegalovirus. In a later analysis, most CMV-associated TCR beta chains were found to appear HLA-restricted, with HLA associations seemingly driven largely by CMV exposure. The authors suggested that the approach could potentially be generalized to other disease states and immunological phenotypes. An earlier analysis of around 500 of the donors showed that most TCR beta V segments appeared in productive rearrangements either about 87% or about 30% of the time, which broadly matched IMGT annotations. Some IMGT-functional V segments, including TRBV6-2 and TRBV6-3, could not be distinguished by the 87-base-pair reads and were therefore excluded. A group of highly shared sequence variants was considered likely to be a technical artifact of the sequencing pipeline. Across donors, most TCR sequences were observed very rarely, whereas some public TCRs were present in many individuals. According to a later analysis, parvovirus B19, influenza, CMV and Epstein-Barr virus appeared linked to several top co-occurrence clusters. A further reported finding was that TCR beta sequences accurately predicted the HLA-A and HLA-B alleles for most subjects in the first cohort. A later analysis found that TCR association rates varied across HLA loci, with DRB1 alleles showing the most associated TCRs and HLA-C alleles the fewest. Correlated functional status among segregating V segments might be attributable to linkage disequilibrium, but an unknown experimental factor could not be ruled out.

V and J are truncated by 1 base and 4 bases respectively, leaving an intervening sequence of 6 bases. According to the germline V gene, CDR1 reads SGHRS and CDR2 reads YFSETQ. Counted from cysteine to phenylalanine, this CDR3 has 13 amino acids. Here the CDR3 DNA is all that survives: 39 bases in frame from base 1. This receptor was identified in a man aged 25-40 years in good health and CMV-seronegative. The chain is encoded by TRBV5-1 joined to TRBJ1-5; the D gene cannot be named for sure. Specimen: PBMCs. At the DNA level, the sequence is TGCGCCAGCAGCTTGTCCGGGAATCAGCCCCAGCATTTT. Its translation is CASSLSGNQPQHF. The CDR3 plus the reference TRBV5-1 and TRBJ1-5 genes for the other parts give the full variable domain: KAGVTQTPRYLIKTRGQQVTLSCSPISGHRSVSWYQQTPGQGLQFLFEYFSETQRNKGNFPGRFSGRQFSNSRSEMNVSTLELGDSALYLCASSLSGNQPQHFGDGTRLSIL.